These T cell receptor beta chains were read from a single sample in a study of control samples from healthy donors and cancer patients. The repertoire was sequenced with immunoSEQ multiplex PCR; TCRdb's copy has only in-frame clones and lacks some. The repertoire consists of some 74,000 clones, with approximately 94% occurring once and the leading ten covering approximately 3%. The material sequenced was blood. These receptors all stem from a woman in her twenties or thirties in good health. Both conserved end residues are part of each CDR3. A D gene is named only where the DNA matches it firmly. A clone size is listed for some rows: how often the clone was seen (once, few, many), or a class if it is expanded.

D	V	J	size	CDR3	DNA
NA	TRBV11-2	TRBJ1-4	NA	CASSPRGQGRRDEKLFF	TGTGCCAGCAGCCCTCGGGGGCAGGGGAGGAGAGACGAAAAACTGTTTTTT
TRBD1	TRBV7-2	TRBJ2-4	NA	CASSLGTGAAKNIQYF	TGTGCCAGCAGCTTAGGCACAGGGGCAGCCAAAAACATTCAGTACTTC
NA	TRBV25-1	TRBJ1-1	NA	CASIVLGVAFF	TGTGCCAGCATAGTACTGGGGGTGGCTTTCTTT
NA	TRBV2	TRBJ1-4	NA	CASSVGGDNEKLFF	TGTGCCAGCAGTGTTGGGGGTGATAATGAAAAACTGTTTTTT
NA	TRBV6-2/TRBV6-3	TRBJ1-2	NA	CASSYHTGNYGYTF	TGTGCCAGCAGTTACCACACAGGTAACTATGGCTACACCTTC
TRBD2	TRBV9	TRBJ2-3	NA	CASNAGGPDTQYF	TGTGCCAGCAACGCGGGGGGGCCGGATACGCAGTATTTT
TRBD2	TRBV6-5	TRBJ2-3	once	CASSYLGLASDTQYF	TGTGCCAGCAGTTACCTGGGACTAGCGTCAGATACGCAGTATTTT
NA	TRBV7-6	TRBJ2-5	NA	CASSPRQSQETQYF	TGTGCCAGCAGCCCCAGACAGAGCCAAGAGACCCAGTACTTC
NA	TRBV19	TRBJ2-4	NA	CASSSNRRNIQYF	TGTGCCAGTAGTTCCAACAGGAGAAACATTCAGTACTTC
TRBD1	TRBV5-1	TRBJ1-1	NA	CASSPREGASEAFF	TGCGCCAGCAGCCCCCGGGAGGGGGCTTCTGAAGCTTTCTTT
NA	TRBV30	TRBJ1-3	NA	CAWSAISGNTIYF	TGTGCCTGGAGTGCAATCTCTGGAAACACCATATATTTT
NA	TRBV7-9	TRBJ1-1	NA	CASSWAPKFGMNTEAFF	TGTGCCAGCAGCTGGGCCCCAAAGTTTGGGATGAACACTGAAGCTTTCTTT
TRBD1	TRBV2	TRBJ1-2	NA	CASSETGRGYTF	TGTGCCAGCAGTGAGACAGGGAGAGGCTACACCTTC
NA	TRBV7-9	TRBJ1-5	NA	CASSLDGTLNQPQHF	TGTGCCAGCAGCTTAGACGGGACTTTAAATCAGCCCCAGCATTTT
TRBD2	TRBV28	TRBJ2-7	NA	CASSLTAGGHTGYEQYF	TGTGCCAGCAGTTTAACAGCGGGGGGTCACACCGGCTACGAGCAGTACTTC
TRBD1	TRBV6-9	TRBJ2-5	once	CASSYSGTGTETQYF	TGTGCCAGCAGTTATTCCGGGACAGGGACAGAGACCCAGTACTTC
TRBD1	TRBV7-2	TRBJ1-2	NA	CAGSPGGLNYGYTF	TGTGCCGGATCTCCAGGGGGGCTTAACTATGGCTACACCTTC
NA	TRBV6-5	TRBJ2-6	NA	CASTRSTGANVLTF	TGTGCCAGCACCCGGAGTACTGGGGCCAACGTCCTGACTTTC
NA	TRBV3-1/TRBV3-2	TRBJ1-6	NA	CASRLINSPLHF	TGTGCCAGCAGACTAATCAATTCACCCCTCCACTTT
NA	TRBV14	TRBJ2-5	few	CASSQEHYDRETQYF	TGTGCCAGCAGCCAAGAACACTACGACAGGGAGACCCAGTACTTC
TRBD1	TRBV2	TRBJ1-5	few	CASSEYRGSNQPQHF	TGTGCCAGCAGTGAGTACAGGGGTTCAAATCAGCCCCAGCATTTT
NA	TRBV13	TRBJ2-3	NA	CASSHVSTDTQYF	TGTGCCAGCAGCCATGTTAGCACAGATACGCAGTATTTT
NA	TRBV6-1	TRBJ1-4	NA	CASSERRGSTNEKLFF	TGTGCCAGCAGTGAAAGGAGGGGTTCAACTAATGAAAAACTGTTTTTT
NA	TRBV3-1/TRBV3-2	TRBJ1-1	NA	CASSQFQWTEAFF	TGTGCCAGCAGCCAATTTCAATGGACTGAAGCTTTCTTT
NA	TRBV15	TRBJ1-5	once	CATSTMPQGNYQPQHF	TGTGCCACCAGCACTATGCCACAGGGAAATTATCAGCCCCAGCATTTT
NA	TRBV30	TRBJ1-3	NA	CAWTASAGRNTIYF	TGTGCCTGGACGGCCTCGGCAGGCAGAAACACCATATATTTT
NA	TRBV2	TRBJ1-1	NA	CALRTVMNTEAFF	TGTGCCCTTCGGACAGTCATGAACACTGAAGCTTTCTTT
NA	TRBV14	TRBJ2-1	NA	CASSQIGGGSGNEQFF	TGTGCCAGCAGCCAGATAGGGGGGGGCAGCGGGAATGAGCAGTTCTTC
NA	TRBV12-3/TRBV12-4	TRBJ1-1	once	CASSLPLNTEAFF	TGTGCCAGCAGTCTTCCTCTTAACACTGAAGCTTTCTTT
TRBD1	TRBV27	TRBJ1-6	NA	CASGQGRNSPLHF	TGTGCCAGCGGACAGGGACGGAATTCACCCCTCCACTTT
TRBD1	TRBV14	TRBJ1-1	few	CASRQGGTEAFF	TGTGCCAGCCGACAGGGAGGAACTGAAGCTTTCTTT
NA	TRBV4-2	TRBJ2-1	once	CASSQDTQLNEQFF	TGTGCCAGCAGCCAAGACACCCAGCTCAATGAGCAGTTCTTC
NA	TRBV24-1	TRBJ1-2	NA	CATSDFKSSDRSYGYTF	TGTGCCACCAGTGATTTCAAGTCTTCCGACAGGAGCTATGGCTACACCTTC
TRBD1	TRBV5-1	TRBJ1-1	NA	CASSFGTGGPEAFF	TGCGCCAGCAGCTTCGGGACAGGGGGTCCCGAAGCTTTCTTT
NA	TRBV20-1	TRBJ2-1	once	CSAPTYRQFF	TGCAGTGCTCCAACTTATCGGCAGTTCTTC
NA	TRBV30	TRBJ1-1	NA	CAWNNPTTEAFF	TGTGCCTGGAATAACCCTACAACTGAAGCTTTCTTT
TRBD1	TRBV9	TRBJ1-1	NA	CASSAGQGGPFF	TGTGCCAGCAGCGCGGGACAGGGGGGGCCTTTCTTT
TRBD2	TRBV15	TRBJ2-3	NA	CATSRERAGVNKYF	TGTGCCACCAGCAGAGAACGAGCGGGGGTTAATAAGTATTTT
NA	TRBV27	TRBJ2-7	NA	CASSLVWQGYYEQYF	TGTGCCAGCAGTTTAGTGTGGCAGGGTTACTACGAGCAGTACTTC
TRBD1	TRBV9	TRBJ1-1	NA	CASSVGPGGRTEAFF	TGTGCCAGCAGCGTCGGGCCAGGGGGGAGGACTGAAGCTTTCTTT
NA	TRBV9	TRBJ1-1	NA	CASSTSQGEGTEAFF	TGTGCCAGCAGCACTTCACAGGGTGAGGGCACTGAAGCTTTCTTT
NA	TRBV27	TRBJ1-2	NA	CASSLGGVGGYTF	TGTGCCAGCAGTTTAGGGGGGGTAGGTGGCTACACCTTC
NA	TRBV19	TRBJ1-5	NA	CASSLGTTFPQPQHF	TGTGCCAGTAGTCTTGGGACAACTTTCCCTCAGCCCCAGCATTTT
TRBD1	TRBV5-6	TRBJ1-3	NA	CASMKTGVGNTIYF	TGTGCCAGCATGAAGACAGGGGTAGGAAACACCATATATTTT
NA	TRBV9	TRBJ2-1	NA	CASSKAAAYNEQFF	TGTGCCAGCAGCAAGGCGGCTGCCTACAATGAGCAGTTCTTC
NA	TRBV2	TRBJ2-5	NA	CASSLGGTQETQYF	TGTGCCAGCAGTTTGGGGGGTACCCAAGAGACCCAGTACTTC
TRBD1	TRBV5-1	TRBJ2-5	NA	CASSRGQPGTQYF	TGCGCCAGCAGCAGGGGACAGCCAGGGACCCAGTACTTC
NA	TRBV24-1	TRBJ1-5	NA	CATSDPRRAGPQHF	TGTGCCACCAGTGACCCTCGACGCGCCGGGCCCCAGCATTTT
NA	TRBV28	TRBJ1-5	few	CASSFLVGGNQPQHF	TGTGCCAGCAGTTTTTTGGTGGGGGGCAATCAGCCCCAGCATTTT
NA	TRBV5-1	TRBJ1-1	NA	CASSLARGIDTEAFF	TGCGCCAGCAGCTTGGCCCGGGGTATCGACACTGAAGCTTTCTTT
NA	TRBV20-1	TRBJ1-2	NA	CSASTGQGNYGYTF	TGCAGTGCTAGTACAGGGCAAGGGAACTATGGCTACACCTTC
NA	TRBV3-1/TRBV3-2	TRBJ1-1	NA	CASSRSTEAFF	TGTGCCAGCAGCCGGAGCACTGAAGCTTTCTTT
NA	TRBV3-1/TRBV3-2	TRBJ1-4	once	CASSQDGWAEKLFF	TGTGCCAGCAGCCAAGACGGTTGGGCTGAAAAACTGTTTTTT
NA	TRBV5-6	TRBJ2-3	NA	CASSLLGNADTQYF	TGTGCCAGCAGCTTGCTAGGGAACGCAGATACGCAGTATTTT
NA	TRBV5-6	TRBJ2-3	NA	CASSYPNTDTQYF	TGTGCCAGCAGCTACCCCAACACAGATACGCAGTATTTT
NA	TRBV11-2	TRBJ2-3	NA	CASSLSLPPDTQYF	TGTGCCAGCAGCTTGTCACTCCCTCCAGATACGCAGTATTTT
NA	TRBV11-2	TRBJ2-3	NA	CASSARAGATDTQYF	TGTGCCAGCAGCGCCCGGGCGGGGGCCACAGATACGCAGTATTTT
NA	TRBV19	TRBJ1-3	few	CASNGRQRGNTIYF	TGTGCCAGTAACGGGAGGCAACGTGGAAACACCATATATTTT
NA	TRBV6-6	TRBJ1-6	NA	CASSYSVQALEPLHF	TGTGCCAGCAGTTACTCGGTCCAGGCACTGGAACCCCTCCACTTT
NA	TRBV5-1	TRBJ2-1	NA	CASSLGFGDEQFF	TGCGCCAGCAGCTTGGGGTTCGGCGATGAGCAGTTCTTC